The 26 T cell receptor beta chains below come from one sample, sequenced in a study of shared clonotypes between healthy human individuals. Clones were read by immunoSEQ multiplex PCR, and TCRdb kept only the in-frame ones, dropping some. The table has more than 2 million clones, less than 95% seen once. As defined, naive CD8 cells were CD45RO-negative and positively selected for CCR7, with terminally differentiated effector memory CD45RA+ cells excluded. The specimen sequenced was naive CD8+ T cells sorted from blood. Receptor source: a man younger than 30 in good health.

This sequence joins TRBV14 and TRBJ1-4, with D uncertain. Germline assignment: CDR1 SGHDN and CDR2 FVKESK. With 2 bases removed from V and 0 bases from J, the gap between germline ends came to 10 bases. The CDR3 sequence is 16 residues long. CDR3: CASSQLGGATNEKLFF. Written as DNA, the CDR3 is TGTGCCAGCAGCCAACTCGGAGGTGCAACTAATGAAAAACTGTTTTTT.

The chain is built from TRBV2 and TRBJ2-3; D may be TRBD2 (7 bases). Germline values: CDR1 SNHLY, CDR2 FYNNEI. V was clipped by 2 bases and J by 5 bases, with 14 bases between them. The CDR3 is 15 amino acids. CDR3 amino acids: CASSEWVGGGDTQYF. Here the CDR3 DNA reads TGTGCCAGCAGTGAATGGGTAGGGGGGGGAGATACGCAGTATTTT.

Concerning this clone itself: The same CDR3 arises from other DNA sequences in this sample as well. The chain links TRBV6-1 to TRBJ2-2; D not resolved. This CDR3 has 14 amino acids. Germline lookup yields CDR1 MNHNS and CDR2 SASEGT. Trimming pared 3 bases from V and 1 base from J, leaving 6 bases between. The CDR3 DNA reads as TGTGCCAGCAGTGAGGGGTTGAACACCGGGGAGCTGTTTTTT. This sequence encodes CASSEGLNTGELFF.

In this sample, this clone turned up once. Other DNA sequences in the sample encode the same CDR3. The chain employs TRBV4-2 and TRBJ2-7; 13 bases match TRBD2. The CDR3 extends over 16 amino acids. Germline CDR1 reads LGHNA; CDR2 reads YNFKEQ. With V trimmed by 3 bases and J by 4 bases, 6 bases remained unmatched. This chain's CDR3 is CASSQGPGLAGYEQYF. CDR3 DNA: TGTGCCAGCAGCCAGGGCCCGGGACTAGCGGGGTACGAGCAGTACTTC.

The V call is TRBV6-5, the J call TRBJ2-7, with a tentative D call TRBD2 (5 bases). Germline values: CDR1 MNHEY, CDR2 SVGAGI. The ends were cut back, 5 bases at V and 0 bases at J, with 14 bases in the middle. This CDR3 region has 15 residues. The CDR3 DNA follows: TGTGCCAGCAGTGCGACCCCGGCGGGCTCCTACGAGCAGTACTTC. Translating gives CASSATPAGSYEQYF.

The V and J genes are TRBV9 and TRBJ2-1; 9 nucleotides line up with TRBD2. CDR3 length: 14 residues. J lost 9 bases, V lost 7 bases, and 11 bases had no gene match. Germline values: CDR1 SGDLS, CDR2 YYNGEE. The CDR3 loop reads CASGVGTSFGEQFF. The DNA of the CDR3 is TGTGCCAGCGGAGTAGGGACTAGCTTTGGTGAGCAGTTCTTC.

Notes on this clone: Other nucleotide sequences in the sample specify the same CDR3. The chain carries TRBV11-3 and TRBJ2-7; maybe TRBD2 (5 bases). This CDR3 spans 13 amino acids. The V gene's germline CDR1 is SGHNT and CDR2 YENEEA. Trimming cost V 3 bases and J 0 bases, with 6 bases left between them. The CDR3: CASSFGSSYEQYF. The CDR3 nucleotides read TGTGCCAGCAGCTTTGGGAGCTCCTACGAGCAGTACTTC.

The rearrangement links TRBV30 to TRBJ2-7, with 7 bases that match TRBD2. V was clipped by 4 bases and J by 2 bases; unmatched bases: 8. There are 14 residues in the CDR3. Germline V gene data show CDR1 as GTSNPN and CDR2 as SVGIG (reference sequence). CDR3 sequence reads: CAWTRETPAYEQYF. CDR3 nucleotide sequence: TGTGCCTGGACGCGGGAGACACCAGCCTACGAGCAGTACTTC.

This chain uses TRBV11-2 with TRBJ2-3, with D possibly being TRBD2 (6 bases). Between the trimmed V and J ends, which lost 1 base and 4 bases, there was a span of 12 bases. The CDR3 is made up of 15 amino acids. CDR1 is SGHAT, CDR2 FQNNGV, per germline. The CDR3 loop is CASSLGKGLPDTQYF. In DNA, the CDR3 is TGTGCCAGCAGCTTAGGGAAGGGACTTCCAGATACGCAGTATTTT. Full variable domain (missing parts from reference TRBV11-2 and TRBJ2-3): EAGVAQSPRYKIIEKRQSVAFWCNPISGHATLYWYQQILGQGPKLLIQFQNNGVVDDSQLPKDRFSAERLKGVDSTLKIQPAKLEDSAVYLCASSLGKGLPDTQYFGPGTRLTVL.

The chain carries TRBV9 and TRBJ2-7, with D perhaps TRBD1 (6 bases). Deletions cut 3 bases from V and 3 bases from J, with 10 bases between. CDR3 size: 13 residues. The V gene's germline CDR1 is SGDLS and CDR2 YYNGEE. The DNA for the CDR3 is TGTGCCAGCAGCGAGGGGGAACTCTACGAGCAGTACTTC. It yields the protein CASSEGELYEQYF.

About this clone: Different DNA sequences within this sample yield the same CDR3. The rearrangement links TRBV9 to TRBJ2-3; D uncertain. CDR1 is SGDLS and CDR2 is YYNGEE in the germline V gene. CDR3 length: 14 amino acids. Trimming left V 2 bases short and J 0 bases short, with 7 bases between. The CDR3 region is CASSVPDSTDTQYF. The CDR3 region has the DNA TGTGCCAGCAGCGTCCCAGATAGCACAGATACGCAGTATTTT.

The J gene is TRBJ1-5, the V gene TRBV30; D is unclear. Germline V CDR1 and CDR2: GTSNPN, SVGIG (reference sequence). Deletions cut 1 base from V and 2 bases from J, with 12 bases between. The CDR3 covers 15 residues. In nucleotides, the CDR3 is TGTGCCTGGAGTGACGGTTCGGCGGGCAATCAGCCCCAGCATTTT. Protein product: CAWSDGSAGNQPQHF.

The rearrangement links TRBV19 to TRBJ1-5; no clear D. Germline values: CDR1 LNHDA, CDR2 SQIVND (reference sequence). V dropped 6 bases and J dropped 0 bases, with 15 bases sitting between them. This CDR3 contains 16 residues. The CDR3 bases are TGTGCCAGTAGCATCTCGGACTTTCTTAGCAATCAGCCCCAGCATTTT. Protein: CASSISDFLSNQPQHF.

CDR3 nucleotide sequence: TGTGCCAGCAGCTTGGCAGCGTTCGGCCCCTCCGGGAATCCCGTCCACTTT. Its translation: CASSLAAFGPSGNPVHF. V and J are TRBV7-2 and TRBJ1-6; no definite D call. The CDR3 spans 17 residues. The germline V gene encodes CDR1 SGHTA and CDR2 FQGNSA. The V and J ends lost 3 bases and 17 bases respectively, with 29 bases between them.

CDR3 in DNA: TGTGCCAGCAGTCCCCTCCCGGGGTCGTGGGAGCAGTACTTC. Its protein product is CASSPLPGSWEQYF. The chain has TRBV6-5 and TRBJ2-7, with D tentatively TRBD2 (5 bases). CDR1 and CDR2 (germline): MNHEY, SVGAGI. Deletions cut 5 bases from V and 7 bases from J, with 18 bases between. The CDR3 is 14 amino acids.

This chain uses TRBV7-9 with TRBJ2-1; 11 bases fit TRBD2. The trim removed 1 base at V and 0 bases at J, leaving 2 bases unmatched. Looked up from germline, CDR1 is SEHNR and CDR2 is FQNEAQ (reference sequence). This CDR3 contains 17 residues. The DNA of the CDR3 is TGTGCCAGCAGCTTAGGACTAGCGGGACCCTCCTACAATGAGCAGTTCTTC. This encodes CASSLGLAGPSYNEQFF.

A remark on this clone: Different DNA sequences within this sample yield the same CDR3. In DNA, the CDR3 is TGTGCCAGCAGCCCGGGACAGCCCTACGAGCAGTACTTC. Translation: CASSPGQPYEQYF. The chain links TRBV11-2 to TRBJ2-7, with 7 bases fitting TRBD1. CDR1 and CDR2 (germline): SGHAT, FQNNGV. V was pared by 5 bases and J by 2 bases, with 3 bases of the junction left unmatched. The CDR3 length is 13 residues.

The rearrangement links TRBV7-9 to TRBJ1-2; maybe TRBD1 (5 bases). The CDR3 loop spans 15 amino acids. CDR1 is SEHNR and CDR2 is FQNEAQ in the germline V gene (reference sequence). Trimming shortened V by 1 base and J by 4 bases, and 13 bases separated the two germline ends. The CDR3 loop reads CASSLEGQVFYGYTF. The CDR3 DNA is TGTGCCAGCAGCTTAGAGGGGCAGGTATTCTATGGCTACACCTTC. The complete variable domain, with remaining parts taken from reference TRBV7-9 and TRBJ1-2, reads DTGVSQNPRHKITKRGQNVTFRCDPISEHNRLYWYRQTLGQGPEFLTYFQNEAQLEKSRLLSDRFSAERPKGSFSTLEIQRTEQGDSAMYLCASSLEGQVFYGYTFGSGTRLTVV.

Comments on this clone: Other DNA sequences in the sample encode the same CDR3. The rearrangement links TRBV5-6 to TRBJ1-5, with 7 positions matching TRBD1. CDR1 is SGHDT and CDR2 is YYEEEE in the germline V gene. The CDR3 is 15 residues long. V lost 0 bases and J lost 6; bases outside the gene matches: 6. In DNA, the CDR3 is TGTGCCAGCAGCTTGGGCGGAGGGGGCGGTCAGCCCCAGCATTTT. Its translation is CASSLGGGGGQPQHF.

The rearrangement uses TRBV30 and TRBJ1-2; D is possibly TRBD1 (5 bases). Per germline, CDR1 GTSNPN and CDR2 SVGIG (reference sequence). This CDR3 comprises 12 residues. Trimming removed 6 bases at V and 4 bases at J, with 12 bases between. DNA of the CDR3: TGTGCCTGTGCTCGGGGGGGCTATGGCTACACCTTC. Its protein product is CACARGGYGYTF.

CDR3 in amino acids: CASTPSGANTGELFF. The CDR3 region has the DNA TGTGCCAGCACGCCCTCCGGTGCGAACACCGGGGAGCTGTTTTTT. The chain carries TRBV7-9 and TRBJ2-2, with D uncertain. CDR3 length: 15 residues. Per germline, CDR1 SEHNR and CDR2 FQNEAQ (reference sequence). Trimming took off 7 bases at V and 0 bases at J, with 12 bases between the two ends. Supplemented by reference TRBV7-9 and TRBJ2-2, the full variable domain reads DTGVSQNPRHKITKRGQNVTFRCDPISEHNRLYWYRQTLGQGPEFLTYFQNEAQLEKSRLLSDRFSAERPKGSFSTLEIQRTEQGDSAMYLCASTPSGANTGELFFGEGSRLTVL.

Remarks on this clone: The same CDR3 also results from other DNA sequences found in this sample. The chain is built from TRBV27 and TRBJ2-6, with D maybe TRBD2 (5 bases). Germline V lookup: CDR1 MNHEY, CDR2 SMNVEV (reference sequence). V dropped 6 bases and J dropped 1 base, with 13 bases sitting between them. The CDR3 length is 16 residues. This chain's CDR3 is CASSPGPGSGANVLTF. CDR3 DNA sequence: TGTGCCAGCAGCCCCGGACCGGGGTCTGGGGCCAACGTCCTGACTTTC.

The V call is TRBV11-2, the J call TRBJ2-7; D uncertain. The V and J ends lost 1 base and 5 bases respectively, with 9 bases between them. Germline V gene lookup returns CDR1 SGHAT and CDR2 FQNNGV. There are 13 residues in the CDR3. The CDR3 DNA follows: TGTGCCAGCAGCTTAGTATGGGGAAACGAGCAGTACTTC. It is translated as CASSLVWGNEQYF.

This chain connects TRBV5-6 to TRBJ1-2, with D unclear. CDR1 is SGHDT and CDR2 is YYEEEE in the germline V gene. The length of the CDR3 is 12 residues. The V end was cut by 0 bases, the J end by 7 bases, with 7 bases between. CDR3: CASSLGSSGYTF. DNA of the CDR3: TGTGCCAGCAGCTTGGGGTCGAGTGGCTACACCTTC.

The rearrangement links TRBV13 to TRBJ2-1, with 16 bases matching TRBD2. The length of the CDR3 is 19 residues. V was pared by 4 bases and J by 2 bases, with 8 bases of the junction left unmatched. The germline CDR1 and CDR2 sequences are PRHDT and FYEKMQ (reference sequence). CDR3 region: CASSSRGLAGGGTYNEQFF. The CDR3 DNA reads as TGTGCCAGCAGCTCCAGGGGACTAGCGGGAGGGGGGACCTACAATGAGCAGTTCTTC.

This rearrangement joins TRBV30 to TRBJ1-2; D uncertain. V lost 0 bases and J lost 8, with 10 bases in between. This CDR3 spans 12 amino acids. Germline lookup yields CDR1 GTSNPN and CDR2 SVGIG (reference sequence). The CDR3 is CAWSVADHGYTF. The CDR3 DNA follows: TGTGCCTGGAGTGTCGCTGACCACGGCTACACCTTC.